This T cell receptor (beta chain) came from a study of T cell changes during pregnancy in multiple sclerosis. Sequencing used immunoSEQ multiplex PCR; TCRdb keeps in-frame clones, though not all of them. Found here are 30,000 to 40,000 clones, less than 95% of them singletons; the top ten hold 0.4% to 0.6%. The CDR3 contains 12 residues. Germline CDR1 and CDR2: KGHSH and LQKENI. Trimming took off 6 bases at V and 1 base at J, with 6 bases between the two ends. This receptor was identified in a female donor in good health, enrolled as a control in a pregnancy study. The chain couples TRBV18 to TRBJ1-1; maybe TRBD1 (5 bases). The sequences come from CD4+ T cells from peripheral blood mononuclear cells, collected in the first trimester of pregnancy. CDR3 DNA sequence: TGTGCCAGCTCTCAGGGGAACACTGAAGCTTTCTTT. This gives the protein CASSQGNTEAFF.